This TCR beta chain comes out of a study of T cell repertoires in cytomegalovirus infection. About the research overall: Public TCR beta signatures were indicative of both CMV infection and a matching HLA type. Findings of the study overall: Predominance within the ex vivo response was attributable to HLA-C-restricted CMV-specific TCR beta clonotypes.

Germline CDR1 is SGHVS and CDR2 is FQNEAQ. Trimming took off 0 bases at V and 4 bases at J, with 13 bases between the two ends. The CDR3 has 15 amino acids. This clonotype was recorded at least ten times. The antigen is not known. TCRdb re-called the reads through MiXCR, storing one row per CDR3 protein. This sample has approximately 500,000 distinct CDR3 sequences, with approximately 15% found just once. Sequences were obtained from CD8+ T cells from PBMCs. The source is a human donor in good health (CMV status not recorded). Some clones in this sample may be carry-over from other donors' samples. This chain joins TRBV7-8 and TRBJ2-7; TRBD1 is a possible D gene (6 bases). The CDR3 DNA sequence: TGTGCCAGCAGCTTAGCTCAGGGGATTGGGTACGAGCAGTACTTC. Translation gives CASSLAQGIGYEQYF.